This T cell receptor beta chain was captured by sequencing in a study of a mutant IDH1 vaccine in newly diagnosed glioma. As for the study in general: Most patients had received both radiotherapy and temozolomide, the prior options being radiotherapy, temozolomide, or both. General study points: Top-clonotype changes in peripheral T cells seemed unrelated to pseudoprogression. Vaccine-induced immune responses occurred in roughly 95% of patients.

Described time point: baseline, week 1 (first vaccination visit). The treatment is: pre-vaccination baseline after standard-of-care therapy. The donors had new WHO grade 3 or 4 astrocytomas; these were IDH1-mutant and ATRX-lost. Notes on this clone: What it binds is not known.

The germline gives CDR1 MNHNY, CDR2 SVGAGI (reference sequence). CDR3 length: 14 amino acids. Trimming cost V 0 bases and J 2 bases, with 8 bases left between them. Repertoires were generated with immunoSEQ multiplex PCR, while TCRdb's copy carries only in-frame clones and drops some. The sample has 85,000 to 100,000 clones, roughly 85% seen once. The sequences come from PBMCs, collected from a glioma patient treated with radiotherapy, temozolomide or both. V gene TRBV6-6 combines with J gene TRBJ2-7; a weak D match, TRBD1 (5 bases). The clonotype originates from a woman aged 50 to 65 with glioma. For the CDR3, the DNA is TGTGCCAGCAGTTACTCGCAGGGTCCCTACGAGCAGTACTTC. As protein: CASSYSQGPYEQYF.